Given below is one TCR beta chain in context. Its antigen is unknown. No per-base quality is available; no much larger clone lies one base away. Participants were included only if at least one PBMC sample before ART initiation and at least two post-ART samples were available. Every participant with HIV received treatment in the United States of America. Cryopreserved samples of about 0.95-10 million PBMC were thawed and washed before DNA extraction. At the time of the earliest PBMC sample for each participant with HIV, ages ranged from roughly 23 to 55 years. Each participant contributed PBMC samples from 1-4 timepoints before ART initiation and 2-8 timepoints after ART initiation, with a median of 7 samples. For every participant, serial HIV viral load, CD4+ T-cell count, ART history and demographic data were obtained. Genomic DNA was extracted from unsorted PBMC with a Qiagen kit on a QIAcube, processed in batches of 12 samples.

This record comes from a study of long-term antiretroviral therapy in people with HIV (dated by TCRdb to 2021 to 2024). For the study in its entirety: The earliest samples were collected approximately a decade before the 2015 WHO recommendation for immediate ART, a period when ART was typically delayed until CD4 counts fell. A retrospective serial study tested whether ART initiation and durable HIV suppression were associated with changes in peripheral blood TRB repertoire composition and diversity. A total of 192 cryopreserved PBMC samples were contributed to the cohort by 30 adults with confirmed HIV infection, with samples collected serially over a mean of about 6 years (range 1-12). Among the approximately 30 participants with HIV, ten to twelve were female. No cross-contamination during QIAcube processing turned up in test extractions that ran a monoclonal T-cell line alongside more than 30 polyclonal samples. Beyond this particular receptor, the publication reports: The samples were dated from about 2003 to 2018, and the ART regimens that were used may be less effective than current ART regimens. Starting ART was linked to a significant rise in TRB diversity, yet even after long-term ART the diversity remained significantly lower than in transplant donor controls. Unsorted PBMC were profiled instead of sorted CD4+ and CD8+ T cells because pre-ART samples had limited cell numbers. Narrower CDR3 length ranges were observed in HIV repertoires than in controls, and an antigen-experienced repertoire with only a slight naive shift after ART was suggested by the network structure. At every time point, the repertoire was dominated by expanded TRB clones first identified before ART initiation, although this dominance fluctuated and, in many PLHIV, declined after ART. Because PBMC availability was limited, only the TCR beta chain was sequenced, with no alpha chain pairing. Inferences about post-ART repertoire changes are limited because no data were available on ART adherence, viral resistance or therapy changes.

The immunoSEQ hsTCRB v3.0 assay was used at survey level resolution to sequence the TRB variable region. TRB sequencing targeted a depth of roughly 35,000-55,000 T-cell genomes per sample. An Illumina MiSeq with a v3 150-cycle kit was used to sequence the pooled TRB libraries. The paper's processing steps were these. Analysis of repertoires was carried out in R inside a reproducible Nextflow workflow spanning QC, data transformation and analysis. LymphoSeq2, an R package for exploring AIRR-Seq data, was used to implement the custom analyses. A few samples that yielded fewer than 5000 total TRB sequences were excluded, so that approximately 200 HIV repertoires were analyzed. Of the roughly 180 retained HIV repertoires, 59 were collected before and around 130 after ART initiation. Each repertoire was downsampled to 5000 TRB nucleotide sequences, and summary statistics were averaged across 100 downsampling iterations. Only TRB sequences with CDR3 regions of at least seven amino acids were retained for analysis. Diversity was measured with a Shannon entropy-derived clonality score and the Gini coefficient. In repertoire networks, the top 5000 CDR3 amino acid sequences were linked whenever an edit distance of one separated two sequences. Antigen specificity groups and MHC restriction were predicted for TRB CDR3 amino acid sequences with GLIPH2. To flag known CMV, EBV, HIV or tissue antigen associations, CDR3 amino acid sequences were matched against VDJdb and McPAS-TCR. Pre-ART, post-ART and control groups were compared with Wilcoxon signed-rank tests and Holm-Bonferroni correction. TCRdb mirrors the immuneACCESS table, restricted to in-frame sequences. Some clones are absent from its copies; in checked studies, under half trace to an unresolved V gene, and the reason for the others is unknown. That table supplies the V and J calls and clone size; D and trimming were determined from the DNA. Here the sample has some 35,000 clones; roughly 85% occur a single time. Together, the top ten hold 6.5% to 9.5% of the sample.

This TCR derives from a young man with HIV. The input for sequencing was unsorted PBMCs, taken 0.4 years before starting antiretroviral therapy.

The sequenced DNA is TGCGCCAGCAGCGCTCAGGGAGGGAATCAGCCCCAGCATTTT. Its translation reads: CASSAQGGNQPQHF. This receptor chain uses TRBV4-1 and TRBJ1-5, with TRBD1 tentatively as D gene (5 bases match). The CDR3 runs 14 residues from the cysteine to the phenylalanine. The DNA shown is the 42-base CDR3, in frame from base 1. Between the V and J ends, shortened by 5 bases and 4 bases respectively, the junction contains 12 bases. Reading the germline V gene gives CDR1 MGHRA and CDR2 YSYEKL.